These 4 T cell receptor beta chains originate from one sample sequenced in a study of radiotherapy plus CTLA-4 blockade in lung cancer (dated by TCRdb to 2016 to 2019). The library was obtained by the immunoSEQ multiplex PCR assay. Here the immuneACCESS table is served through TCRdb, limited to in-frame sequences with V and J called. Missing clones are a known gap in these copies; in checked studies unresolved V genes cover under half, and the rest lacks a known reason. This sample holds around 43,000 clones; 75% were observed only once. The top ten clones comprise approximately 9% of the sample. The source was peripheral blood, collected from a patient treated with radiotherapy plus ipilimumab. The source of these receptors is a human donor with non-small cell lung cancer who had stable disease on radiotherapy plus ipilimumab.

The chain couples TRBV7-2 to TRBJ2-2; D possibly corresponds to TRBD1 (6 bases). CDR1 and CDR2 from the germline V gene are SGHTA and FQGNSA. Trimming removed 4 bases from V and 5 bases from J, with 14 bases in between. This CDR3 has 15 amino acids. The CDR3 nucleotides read TGTGCCAGCAGCTGGAACAGGGATTGGACCGGGGAGCTGTTTTTT. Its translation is CASSWNRDWTGELFF.

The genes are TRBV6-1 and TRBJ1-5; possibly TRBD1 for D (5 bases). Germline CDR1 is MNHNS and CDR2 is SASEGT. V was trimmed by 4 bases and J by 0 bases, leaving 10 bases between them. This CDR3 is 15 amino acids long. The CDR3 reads CASSGGDYSNQPQHF. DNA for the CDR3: TGTGCCAGCAGTGGGGGGGATTATAGCAATCAGCCCCAGCATTTT.

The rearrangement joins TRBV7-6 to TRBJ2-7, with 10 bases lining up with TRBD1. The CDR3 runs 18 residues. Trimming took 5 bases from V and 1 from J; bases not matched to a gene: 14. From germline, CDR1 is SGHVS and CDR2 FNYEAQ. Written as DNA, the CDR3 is TGTGCCAGCAGCCTTAGAGCCCCCGGGACAGGGGCTTCCTACGAGCAGTACTTC. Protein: CASSLRAPGTGASYEQYF.

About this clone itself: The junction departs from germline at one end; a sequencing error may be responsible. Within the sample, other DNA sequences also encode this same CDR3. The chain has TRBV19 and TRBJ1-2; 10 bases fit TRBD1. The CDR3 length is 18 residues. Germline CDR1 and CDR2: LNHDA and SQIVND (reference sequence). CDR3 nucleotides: TGCGCCAGTAGCACTATTCCCTTGGACAGGGGGAAACTGGATGGCTACACCTTC. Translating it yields CASSTIPLDRGKLDGYTF.